The clone carrying this TCR beta chain appeared once. Its antigen remains unknown. The method was immunoSEQ multiplex PCR; TCRdb's version includes in-frame clones alone and lacks a portion of them. The sample yields 2,300 or so clones, 37% seen once. There are 15 residues in the CDR3. Germline V gives CDR1 KGHSH, CDR2 LQKENI. V lost 2 bases to trimming and J lost 0 bases; unmatched junction nucleotides: 3. Atypia-free adjacent lung was sampled at least 2 cm beyond the tumor margin. The sample comes from a study of T cells in localized non-small cell lung cancer. Regarding the study as a whole: Longer overall survival was associated with a higher density of T cells in the blood. Uninvolved adjacent lung showed the highest T cell clonality, exceeding tumor.

The receptor's source is a male donor at least 60 years old with stage I lung adenocarcinoma. The chain is built from TRBV18 and TRBJ2-7; 8 nucleotides line up with TRBD2. The sequencing used normal lung tissue next to the tumor, collected before any cancer treatment. CDR3 DNA: TGTGCCAGCTCACCAACGCGGGGGGTCTCCTACGAGCAGTACTTC. This codes for CASSPTRGVSYEQYF.